Each of the 8 T cell receptor beta chains below was sequenced from the same sample in a study of human T cells and chemical hapten exposure. As to time point: patch test 1, 2 weeks after DPC sensitization. Treatment given: therapeutic diphenylcyclopropenone sensitization with weekly scalp DPC. One entry per CDR3 protein results from TCRdb running MiXCR on the RACE reads. The table shows approximately 110,000 distinct CDR3 sequences, with approximately 9.9% occurring only once. The specimen was whole blood, collected in connection with sensitization to the hapten diphenylcyclopropenone (DPC). Receptors were obtained from a woman aged 35 to 49 with alopecia areata. Some clones in this sample may be carry-over from other donors' samples.

This clonotype was picked up many times. The chain joins TRBV6-5 to TRBJ2-5; 10 bases are shared with TRBD1. This CDR3 region has 15 residues. Germline assignment: CDR1 MNHEY and CDR2 SVGAGI. The V segment lost 5 bases and the J segment 5 bases; nucleotides outside the gene matches: 8. CDR3 coding DNA: TGTGCCAGCAGTGCCTTGACAGGGGGCGCCGAGACCCAGTACTTC. Translating gives CASSALTGGAETQYF.

This clonotype occurred a few times. This sequence joins TRBV20-1 and TRBJ1-6; D ambiguous. The germline gives CDR1 DFQATT, CDR2 SNEGSKA (reference sequence). This CDR3 has 17 amino acids. V was pared by 2 bases and J by 5 bases, with 19 bases between. CDR3 region: CSARLPRGGSNNSPLHF. As DNA, the CDR3 is TGCAGTGCTAGATTACCCCGGGGAGGGAGTAATAATTCACCCCTCCACTTT.

This clonotype has more than one count but fewer than ten. The chain couples TRBV19 to TRBJ1-2, with D maybe TRBD1 (6 bases). Germline lookup yields CDR1 LNHDA and CDR2 SQIVND (reference sequence). Trimming cost V 6 bases and J 8 bases, with 16 bases left between them. The CDR3 has 13 residues. CDR3 sequence (DNA): TGTGCCAGTAGCGAGGACAGAAGCGGAGGCTACACCTTC. This encodes CASSEDRSGGYTF.

This clonotype has only a few counts. The CDR3 spells CASSESPVGGGTEAFF. CDR3 nucleotide sequence: TGTGCCAGCAGCGAGTCCCCTGTAGGGGGGGGCACTGAAGCTTTCTTT. V gene TRBV9 combines with J gene TRBJ1-1, with D possibly being TRBD1 (6 bases). The CDR3 loop spans 16 amino acids. Germline loops: CDR1 SGDLS, CDR2 YYNGEE. The V end lost 3 bases, the J end lost 4 bases, and 19 bases lay between the germline ends.

Only a few counts were recorded for this clonotype. The chain links TRBV3-1 to TRBJ1-1; D is possibly TRBD1 (5 bases). CDR1 and CDR2 (germline): LGHDT, YNNKEL (reference sequence). Trimming shortened V by 7 bases and J by 4 bases, and 16 bases separated the two germline ends. The length of the CDR3 is 14 residues. The CDR3 here is CASTPQGLGTEAFF. In nucleotides, the CDR3 is TGTGCCAGCACCCCCCAGGGTCTCGGCACTGAAGCTTTCTTT.

This clonotype was counted a few times. The chain combines TRBV20-1 with TRBJ2-7; the match to TRBD2 covers 10 bases. Trimming took 3 bases from V and 5 from J; bases not matched to a gene: 16. CDR3 length equals 17 residues. Germline V CDR1 and CDR2: DFQATT, SNEGSKA (reference sequence). CDR3 bases: TGCAGTGCTAGTTCAGAAAGCGGGAGGGCCTTTCGCGACGAGCAGTACTTC. This sequence encodes CSASSESGRAFRDEQYF.

The V and J genes are TRBV6-6 and TRBJ1-1; D is unclear. Germline V gene lookup returns CDR1 MNHNY and CDR2 SVGAGI (reference sequence). The CDR3 runs to 15 residues. The V gene lost 0 bases and the J gene lost 2 bases, with 10 bases spanning the gap. The CDR3 DNA is TGTGCCAGCAGTTACTCGATGATGGGTAACACTGAAGCTTTCTTT. Translation: CASSYSMMGNTEAFF.

The table lists this clonotype with many counts. The chain is built from TRBV4-2 and TRBJ1-2, with TRBD1 identical over 10 bases. The CDR3 runs to 18 residues. The germline V gene encodes CDR1 LGHNA and CDR2 YNFKEQ. Trimming took 4 bases from V and 4 from J; bases not matched to a gene: 15. The CDR3 loop reads CASSPQRRQGALGYGYTF. Here the CDR3 DNA reads TGTGCCAGCAGCCCACAGAGACGACAGGGGGCGTTAGGCTATGGCTACACCTTC.